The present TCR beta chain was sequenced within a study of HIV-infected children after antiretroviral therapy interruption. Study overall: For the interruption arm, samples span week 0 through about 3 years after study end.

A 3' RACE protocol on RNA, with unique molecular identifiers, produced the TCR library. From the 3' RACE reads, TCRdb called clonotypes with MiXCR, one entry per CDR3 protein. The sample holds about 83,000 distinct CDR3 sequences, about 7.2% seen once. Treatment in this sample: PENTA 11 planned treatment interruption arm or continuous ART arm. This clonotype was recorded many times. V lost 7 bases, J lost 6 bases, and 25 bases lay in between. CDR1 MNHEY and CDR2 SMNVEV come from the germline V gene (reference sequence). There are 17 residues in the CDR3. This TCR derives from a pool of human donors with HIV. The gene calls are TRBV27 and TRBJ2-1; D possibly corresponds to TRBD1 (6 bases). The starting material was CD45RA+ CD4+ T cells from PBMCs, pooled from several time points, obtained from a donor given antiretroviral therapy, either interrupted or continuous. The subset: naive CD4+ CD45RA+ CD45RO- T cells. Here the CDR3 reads CASTRLSGGGPLNEQFF. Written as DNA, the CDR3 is TGTGCCAGCACCCGATTAAGCGGTGGGGGCCCGCTCAATGAGCAGTTCTTC.